This TCR beta chain was captured in a study of blood T cells in healthy people across ages. Combining a sample-barcoded 5' primer with a J-beta primer mix, a second PCR ran for 7 to 11 cycles. TCRdb fed the 5' RACE reads into MiXCR, producing one record per CDR3 protein. The table lists roughly 800,000 distinct CDR3 sequences, 25% of them singletons, with approximately 4% in the top ten. This CDR3 contains 13 residues. The germline V and J ends were trimmed by 5 bases and 2 bases, with 8 bases remaining between them. Germline V gene sequence: CDR1 SGHTA, CDR2 FQGTGA. These data also featured in a second study, about T cells of mothers and their children. That source reports: Per mother, over 8 million TCR beta CDR3 reads were obtained; per child, 2.5 million to 3.5 million. Among related mother-child pairs, overlap was slightly higher than in unrelated pairs, though not significantly.

The chain employs TRBV7-3 and TRBJ2-3, with D uncertain. This sequence was found in a boy aged 10-17 years in good health. The sequenced sample was blood. The CDR3 DNA sequence: TGTGCCAGCAGCCCGCCAACCACAGATACGCAGTATTTT. Protein: CASSPPTTDTQYF.